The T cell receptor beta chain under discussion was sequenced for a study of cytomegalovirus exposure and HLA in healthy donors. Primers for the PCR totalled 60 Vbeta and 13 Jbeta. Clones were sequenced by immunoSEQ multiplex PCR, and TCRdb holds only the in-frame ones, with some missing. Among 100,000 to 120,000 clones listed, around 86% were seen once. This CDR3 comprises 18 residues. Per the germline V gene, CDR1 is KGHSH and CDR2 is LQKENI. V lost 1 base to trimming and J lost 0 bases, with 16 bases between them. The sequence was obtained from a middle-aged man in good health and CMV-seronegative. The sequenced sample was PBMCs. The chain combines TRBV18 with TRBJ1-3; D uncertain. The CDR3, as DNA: TGTGCCAGCTCACCACGGCCCGGGGATAGCAACTCTGGAAACACCATATATTTT. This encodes CASSPRPGDSNSGNTIYF. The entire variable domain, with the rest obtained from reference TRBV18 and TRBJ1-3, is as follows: NAGVMQNPRHLVRRRGQEARLRCSPMKGHSHVYWYRQLPEEGLKFMVYLQKENIIDESGMPKERFSAEFPKEGPSILRIQQVVRGDSAAYFCASSPRPGDSNSGNTIYFGEGSWLTVV.